Below are 2 T cell receptor beta chains sequenced from a single sample in a study of early stage breast cancer tumors (dated by TCRdb to about 2017). Libraries came from the immunoSEQ multiplex PCR assay. Not all clones reach the TCRdb copy of this immuneACCESS table, which keeps in-frame sequences only. Checked studies attribute under half of the gap to unresolved V genes and leave the rest unexplained. This sample is represented by tens of thousands of clones; around 80% of them were singletons. The ten most abundant clones make up under 3.5% of the sample. Sequenced material: blood. All receptors derive from a person between 55 and 69 years old with breast cancer.

This clone turned up a few times. The V gene is TRBV19, the J gene TRBJ1-1; D unclear. V was shortened by 7 bases and J by 0 bases, with 12 bases between the two germline ends. The V gene's germline CDR1 is LNHDA and CDR2 SQIVND (reference sequence). This CDR3 region has 14 residues. CDR3 sequence: CASTQATMNTEAFF. The CDR3 bases are TGTGCCAGTACGCAGGCTACGATGAACACTGAAGCTTTCTTT.

The J gene is TRBJ2-3, the V gene TRBV27; D is possibly TRBD1 or TRBD2 (5 bases each). CDR3 length equals 15 residues. Germline V gene lookup returns CDR1 MNHEY and CDR2 SMNVEV (reference sequence). With 3 bases removed from V and 0 bases from J, the gap between germline ends came to 10 bases. CDR3 nucleotide sequence: TGTGCCAGCAGTTTTGGGGGATCTAGCACAGATACGCAGTATTTT. Protein product: CASSFGGSSTDTQYF.